This TCR beta chain was sequenced for a study of blood T cells in healthy people across ages. Study-wide results and caveats: As age increased, TCR beta diversity per million T cells fell in a roughly linear fashion.

PCR was performed a second time for roughly 7 to 11 cycles using a sample-barcoded 5' primer and a J-beta primer mix. Each cDNA was tagged by a template-switch adaptor containing 12 random nucleotides. Via MiXCR, TCRdb re-called the 5' RACE reads, giving one row per CDR3 protein. The sample has about 770,000 distinct CDR3 sequences, approximately 48% seen once; the top ten hold roughly 19%. Remarks on this clonotype: Its antigen is as yet unknown.

Healthy Caucasians from Russia aged about 6 to 100 served as donors. Germline CDR1 MNHEY, CDR2 SVGEGT. The CDR3 is 14 residues long. V lost 2 bases and J 3 bases, leaving 10 bases between the germline ends. The chain is built from TRBV6-2 or TRBV6-3 and TRBJ1-1; D is unresolved. This TCR was sampled from a man between 60 and 75 years old in good health. The sample was blood. CDR3 sequence reads: CASSYAREYTEAFF. CDR3 sequence (DNA): TGTGCCAGCAGTTACGCAAGGGAATACACTGAAGCTTTCTTT.